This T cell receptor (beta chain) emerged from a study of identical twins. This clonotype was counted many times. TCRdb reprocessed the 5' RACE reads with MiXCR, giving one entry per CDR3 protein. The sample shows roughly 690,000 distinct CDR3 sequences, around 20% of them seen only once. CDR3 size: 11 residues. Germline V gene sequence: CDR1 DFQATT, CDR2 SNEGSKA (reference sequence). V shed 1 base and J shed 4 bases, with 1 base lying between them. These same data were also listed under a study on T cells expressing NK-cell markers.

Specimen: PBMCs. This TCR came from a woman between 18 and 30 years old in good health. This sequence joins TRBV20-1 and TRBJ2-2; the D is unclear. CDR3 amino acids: CSARGTGELFF. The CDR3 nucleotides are TGCAGTGCTAGAGGCACCGGGGAGCTGTTTTTT.